This TCR beta chain stems from a study of metastatic and nonmetastatic thyroid tumors. Across the whole study: Where malignant and benign thyroid patients were concerned, repertoires were compared across blood and tumor or nodule tissue. Study conclusions and caveats: Versus benign nodules, malignant thyroid tumors reportedly had significantly higher TCR beta diversity, in blood and tumor.

The CDR3 runs to 14 residues. Germline V gives CDR1 MNHEY, CDR2 SVGEGT. With 7 bases clipped from V and 5 bases from J, the junction kept 8 bases outside the gene matches. By frequency in the sample, this clone is medium-sized. Its antigen is not known. Using MiXCR, TCRdb re-called clones from the PCR reads. The data show around 20,000 clones, with approximately 22% seen just once and approximately 8.1% held by the top ten. All patients were untreated before thyroid surgery. The TCR was taken from a female donor with papillary thyroid cancer or a benign thyroid nodule (not recorded which). Some clones in this sample may be carry-over from other donors' samples. The chain recombines TRBV6-2 or TRBV6-3 with TRBJ1-5; 7 nucleotides match TRBD1. Material for sequencing was adjacent normal tissue. CDR3 bases: TGTGCCAGCAAAGGAACGGGACAGCATCAGCCCCAGCATTTT. This sequence encodes CASKGTGQHQPQHF.